These T cell receptor beta chains were read from a single sample in a study of T cells in Graves' hyperthyroidism and ophthalmopathy. Each CDR3 protein gets one entry after TCRdb re-called the multiplex PCR reads with MiXCR. The sample holds 340,000 or so distinct CDR3 sequences, roughly 17% seen once. Specimen: blood. All receptors derive from a man younger than 45 with Graves' hyperthyroidism. CDR3s include the opening cysteine and the closing phenylalanine or tryptophan. A D gene is named only where the DNA matches it firmly. Some rows have no size entry. The others give once, few or many, or a class for an expanded clone.

CASSLGDLNQPQHF	TGCGCCAGCAGCTTGGGGGACCTCAATCAGCCCCAGCATTTT	NA	TRBV5-1	TRBJ1-5	many
CASLPARGPGELFF	TGTGCCAGCCTCCCCGCGAGGGGACCCGGGGAGCTGTTTTTT	NA	TRBV7-9	TRBJ2-2	few
CAGDKGFDNEQFF	TGTGCCGGAGACAAGGGGTTCGACAATGAGCAGTTCTTC	NA	TRBV2	TRBJ2-1	many
CSARGTGSYEQYF	TGCAGTGCTAGAGGGACAGGCTCCTACGAGCAGTACTTC	TRBD1	TRBV20-1	TRBJ2-7	many
CASQEHQRLETDGYTF	TGTGCCAGCCAAGAACATCAAAGACTTGAGACGGATGGCTACACCTTC	NA	TRBV6-2/TRBV6-3	TRBJ1-2	NA
CASTLAGQGAHQPQHF	TGTGCCAGCACTTTGGCAGGACAGGGGGCTCATCAGCCCCAGCATTTT	TRBD1	TRBV28	TRBJ1-5	few
CASSLSTGETDTQYF	TGTGCCAGCAGTTTATCTACGGGAGAGACAGATACGCAGTATTTT	NA	TRBV12-3/TRBV12-4	TRBJ2-3	many
CASSPGPTGETQYF	TGTGCCAGCAGCCCGGGACCAACCGGAGAGACCCAGTACTTC	NA	TRBV3-1	TRBJ2-5	many
CASRVLSGGSYNEQFF	TGTGCCAGCAGGGTCTTGAGCGGGGGATCCTACAATGAGCAGTTCTTC	TRBD2	TRBV6-1	TRBJ2-1	many
CSARGASGVRTDTQYF	TGCAGTGCTAGAGGGGCTAGCGGGGTACGCACAGATACGCAGTATTTT	TRBD2	TRBV20-1	TRBJ2-3	many
CASSQEWDSGSDEQFF	TGTGCCAGCAGCCAAGAATGGGATAGCGGGAGCGATGAGCAGTTCTTC	TRBD2	TRBV3-1	TRBJ2-1	many
CASSLTGQGYGYTF	TGTGCCAGCAGCTTAACAGGTCAGGGGTATGGCTACACCTTC	NA	TRBV11-2	TRBJ1-2	NA
CASSSRRTSGPYEQYF	TGTGCCAGCAGCTCCCGTCGGACTAGCGGCCCCTACGAGCAGTACTTC	TRBD2	TRBV7-2	TRBJ2-7	many
CASSVGQRRTEAFF	TGCGCCAGCAGCGTGGGACAGAGGCGGACTGAAGCTTTCTTT	TRBD1	TRBV5-1	TRBJ1-1	NA
CSVRTGLGQPQHF	TGCAGCGTCCGGACAGGGTTAGGTCAGCCCCAGCATTTT	TRBD1	TRBV29-1	TRBJ1-5	NA
CASSPSLEDTQYF	TGTGCCAGCTCACCGTCTTTAGAGGATACGCAGTATTTT	NA	TRBV18	TRBJ2-3	many
CASSTAGTRSYEQYF	TGTGCCAGCAGCACCGCCGGGACTCGCTCCTACGAGCAGTACTTC	NA	TRBV11-3	TRBJ2-7	few
CASRPSAGNLEKLFF	TGTGCCAGCAGGCCGTCGGCAGGGAACCTTGAAAAACTGTTTTTT	NA	TRBV28	TRBJ1-4	many
CASSPVPGQGTNTEAFF	TGTGCCAGCAGCCCCGTCCCGGGACAGGGAACGAACACTGAAGCTTTCTTT	TRBD1	TRBV7-9	TRBJ1-1	many
CASSSDRAYSYEPYF	TGTGCCAGCAGCTCGGACAGGGCCTACTCCTACGAGCCGTACTTC	TRBD1	TRBV11-2	TRBJ2-7	NA
CAWSVSQAYEQYF	TGTGCCTGGAGTGTCTCTCAAGCCTACGAGCAGTACTTC	NA	TRBV30	TRBJ2-7	many
CASSWGGAVGYTF	TGTGCCAGCAGCTGGGGGGGGGCTGTTGGCTACACCTTC	NA	TRBV5-8	TRBJ1-2	few
CASSFAVGRDTGELFF	TGTGCCAGCAGTTTTGCCGTAGGGCGGGACACCGGGGAGCTGTTTTTT	NA	TRBV6-1	TRBJ2-2	NA
CASSTGTEITGELFF	TGTGCCAGCAGCACCGGGACCGAAATCACCGGGGAGCTGTTTTTT	NA	TRBV12-3/TRBV12-4	TRBJ2-2	many
CASKMRLAQDIQYF	TGTGCCAGTAAGATGCGGCTAGCCCAGGATATTCAGTATTTT	NA	TRBV28	TRBJ2-3	many
CASSSPGTGYNEQFF	TGCGCCAGCAGCTCCCCCGGGACTGGGTACAATGAGCAGTTCTTC	NA	TRBV5-1	TRBJ2-1	once
CASNPSGSVGETQYF	TGTGCCAGCAACCCGAGCGGGAGTGTAGGAGAGACCCAGTACTTC	TRBD2	TRBV7-8	TRBJ2-5	many
CASSPNPYEQYF	TGTGCCAGCAGTCCAAATCCCTACGAGCAGTACTTC	NA	TRBV12-3/TRBV12-4	TRBJ2-7	many
CASSGTGHTGELFF	TGTGCCAGCAGTGGGACAGGGCACACCGGGGAGCTGTTTTTT	TRBD1	TRBV27	TRBJ2-2	many
CASGLAFTSGSAYNEQFF	TGTGCTAGTGGTTTGGCATTCACTAGCGGGAGCGCCTACAATGAGCAGTTCTTC	TRBD2	TRBV12-5	TRBJ2-1	many
CASIQGLSYNEQFF	TGTGCCAGCATCCAGGGCCTCTCCTACAATGAGCAGTTCTTC	NA	TRBV7-2	TRBJ2-1	many
CASRQGGNAGELFF	TGTGCCAGTCGACAGGGGGGCAACGCCGGGGAGCTGTTTTTT	TRBD1	TRBV11-3	TRBJ2-2	many
CASSYGSGTGGTDTQYF	TGCGCCAGCAGTTACGGCTCCGGGACAGGGGGTACAGATACGCAGTATTTT	TRBD1	TRBV5-1	TRBJ2-3	few
CASSTGVWETQYF	TGTGCCAGCAGCACAGGGGTATGGGAGACCCAGTACTTC	TRBD1	TRBV28	TRBJ2-5	many
CASSYRLGTSDGNEQYF	TGTGCCAGCAGCTATCGGTTGGGGACTAGCGATGGCAACGAGCAGTACTTC	TRBD2	TRBV3-1	TRBJ2-7	many
CAKSTSLGDEQFF	TGCGCCAAATCCACGTCTCTGGGAGATGAGCAGTTCTTC	NA	TRBV10-2	TRBJ2-1	many
CASSFLSLAEAFF	TGTGCCAGCAGTTTTTTATCTCTGGCTGAAGCTTTCTTT	NA	TRBV12-3/TRBV12-4	TRBJ1-1	many
CASVRTGGKTSRGAFF	TGTGCCTCAGTAAGGACAGGAGGCAAAACGTCCAGGGGGGCTTTCTTT	TRBD1	TRBV30	TRBJ1-1	many
CASSSSPGPLYGGETQYF	TGTGCCAGCAGCTCATCTCCGGGACCCCTATACGGAGGAGAGACCCAGTACTTC	NA	TRBV11-2	TRBJ2-5	many
CASSVVKSGRTTGELFF	TGTGCCAGCAGCGTAGTGAAGAGCGGGAGGACCACCGGGGAGCTGTTTTTT	TRBD2	TRBV9	TRBJ2-2	NA
CSARAWGGADYEQYF	TGCAGTGCTAGAGCGTGGGGAGGGGCGGACTACGAGCAGTACTTC	TRBD2	TRBV20-1	TRBJ2-7	few
CATSRGGIGTDTQYF	TGTGCCACCAGCAGAGGCGGTATTGGTACAGATACGCAGTATTTT	NA	TRBV15	TRBJ2-3	few
CATSSGDGSSYNEQFF	TGTGCCACCAGCTCAGGGGACGGGAGCTCCTACAATGAGCAGTTCTTC	NA	TRBV24-1	TRBJ2-1	NA
CASSTVGQGLAYEQYF	TGTGCCAGCAGTACAGTCGGACAGGGTTTAGCCTACGAGCAGTACTTC	TRBD1	TRBV28	TRBJ2-7	NA
CASSQDLPDTQYF	TGTGCCAGCAGCCAAGATCTACCAGATACGCAGTATTTT	NA	TRBV3-1	TRBJ2-3	many
CSAPSGGRGQPQHF	TGCAGTGCTCCGTCAGGGGGAAGGGGTCAGCCCCAGCATTTT	TRBD1	TRBV20-1	TRBJ1-5	many
CASIIASGPGELFF	TGTGCCAGTATTATCGCATCGGGTCCCGGGGAGCTGTTTTTT	NA	TRBV19	TRBJ2-2	few
CASSPAIDRNTEAFF	TGTGCCAGCTCACCAGCCATTGACAGGAACACTGAAGCTTTCTTT	NA	TRBV18	TRBJ1-1	many
CASRRTENTEAFF	TGTGCCAGCAGGCGGACAGAGAACACTGAAGCTTTCTTT	NA	TRBV6-1	TRBJ1-1	many
CASSLAPGLGSYEQFF	TGTGCCAGCAGCTTAGCCCCCGGACTAGGGTCCTATGAGCAGTTCTTC	TRBD2	TRBV11-3	TRBJ2-1	many
CASSSGIGELFF	TGTGCCAGCAGCTCGGGGATCGGGGAGCTGTTTTTT	NA	TRBV11-3	TRBJ2-2	many
CASSKRGTSGTKGNTGELFF	TGTGCCAGCAGCAAAAGGGGGACTAGCGGGACCAAGGGTAACACCGGGGAGCTGTTTTTT	TRBD2	TRBV9	TRBJ2-2	NA
CAWSGRRDRRKLFF	TGTGCCTGGAGCGGACGGCGGGACCGGAGGAAACTGTTTTTT	NA	TRBV30	TRBJ1-4	many
CSARGDSAIEKLFF	TGCAGTGCTAGAGGTGACAGCGCTATTGAAAAACTGTTTTTT	NA	TRBV20-1	TRBJ1-4	many
CASSSPGHETYEQYF	TGTGCCAGCAGCTCGCCGGGACACGAAACCTACGAGCAGTACTTC	NA	TRBV12-3/TRBV12-4	TRBJ2-7	many
CASSFSSGNTGELFF	TGTGCCAGCAGTTTCTCTAGCGGTAACACCGGGGAGCTGTTTTTT	TRBD2	TRBV2	TRBJ2-2	many
CASKEAPFLYGYTF	TGTGCCAGCAAGGAGGCGCCGTTCTTATATGGCTACACCTTC	NA	TRBV6-1	TRBJ1-2	many
CASSLEGASYGYTF	TGTGCCAGCAGCTTGGAGGGGGCTTCCTATGGCTACACCTTC	TRBD1	TRBV5-4	TRBJ1-2	few
CASSNGLGGDTQYF	TGTGCCAGCAGCAACGGCTTAGGTGGGGATACGCAGTATTTT	NA	TRBV6-4	TRBJ2-3	many
CASSITLASGEQYF	TGTGCCAGTAGTATCACTCTAGCGTCAGGGGAGCAGTACTTC	NA	TRBV19	TRBJ2-7	few